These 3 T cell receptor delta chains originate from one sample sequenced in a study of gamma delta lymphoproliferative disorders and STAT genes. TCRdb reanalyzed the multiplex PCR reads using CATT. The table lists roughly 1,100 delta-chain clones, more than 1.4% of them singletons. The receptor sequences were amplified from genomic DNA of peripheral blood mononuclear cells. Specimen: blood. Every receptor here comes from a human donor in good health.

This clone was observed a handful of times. CDR3 region: CACDTVSGGIYTDKLIF. CDR3 coding DNA: TGTGCCTGTGACACCGTGTCTGGGGGAATTTACACCGATAAACTCATCTTT. The chain links TRDV2 to TRDJ1; the match to TRDD3 covers 8 bases. J lost 0 bases, V lost 0 bases, and 8 bases had no gene match. This CDR3 is built from 17 residues. Germline V CDR1 and CDR2: GEAIGNYY, EKD.

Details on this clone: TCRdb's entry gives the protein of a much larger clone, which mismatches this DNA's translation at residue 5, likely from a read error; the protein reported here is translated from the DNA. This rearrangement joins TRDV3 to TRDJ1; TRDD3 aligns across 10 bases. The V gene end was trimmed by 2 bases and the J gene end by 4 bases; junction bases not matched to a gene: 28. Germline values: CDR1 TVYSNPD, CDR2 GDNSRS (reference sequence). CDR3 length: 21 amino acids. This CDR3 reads CAFEVHDKLHGGGYHGDKLIF. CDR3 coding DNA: TGTGCCTTTGAGGTCCACGACAAGCTACATGGTGGGGGATACCATGGCGATAAACTCATCTTT. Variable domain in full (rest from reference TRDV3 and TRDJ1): CDKVTQSSPDQTVASGSEVVLLCTYDTVYSNPDLFWYRIRPDYSFQFVFYGDNSRSEGADFTQGRFSVKHILTQKAFHLVISPVRTEDSATYYCAFEVHDKLHGGGYHGDKLIFGKGTRVTVEP.

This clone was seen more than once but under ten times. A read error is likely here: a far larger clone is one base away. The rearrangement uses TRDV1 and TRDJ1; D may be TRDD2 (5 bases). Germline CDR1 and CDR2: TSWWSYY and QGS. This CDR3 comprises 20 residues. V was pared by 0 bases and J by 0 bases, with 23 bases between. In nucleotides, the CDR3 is TGTGCTCTTGGGGAACTCCCCTTCGGACTACTGAGGGTCTACACCGATAAACTCATCTTT. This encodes CALGELPFGLLRVYTDKLIF.